The entry below describes one T cell receptor beta chain. Its antigen is undetermined. The CDR3 has 14 residues. Germline V gene data show CDR1 as LNHNV and CDR2 as YYDKDF (reference sequence). The V gene end was trimmed by 1 base and the J gene end by 8 bases; junction bases not matched to a gene: 5. The protocol was immunoSEQ multiplex PCR, while the TCRdb copy is restricted to in-frame clones and leaves out a portion. The sample has about 110,000 clones; about 89% are singletons. The record originates from a study of T cell responses to AZD1222 COVID-19 vaccine. Study-wide points: The study reported that nearly half of spike-specific TCRs target unmutated variant regions.

The receptor's source is an adult in good health. Sample: peripheral blood, taken on day 0 of AZD1222 vaccination. The chain employs TRBV15 and TRBJ1-2; 9 bases line up with TRBD1. The DNA for the CDR3 is TGTGCCACCAGCAGAGCCGGGGACAGGGACGGCTACACCTTC. The encoded protein is CATSRAGDRDGYTF.